This is a list of T cell receptor beta chains from one sample in a study of cytomegalovirus exposure and HLA in healthy donors. TCRdb's copy holds only in-frame clones and misses some; the assay was immunoSEQ multiplex PCR. The sample comprises over 150,000 clones, approximately 86% of which are singletons, and 20% to 25% rests with the top ten. Material for sequencing was PBMCs. The source is a man younger than 35 in good health and CMV-seropositive. CDR3s include the opening cysteine and the closing phenylalanine or tryptophan. Fields, in order: D gene, J gene, clone size, CDR3 length, V gene, CDR3 DNA, CDR3 protein. D genes are given only for firm matches. Clone sizes are given selectively: once, few, many, or a class where the clone is expanded.

d_gene: -; j_gene: TRBJ2-7; abundance: once; len: 16; v_gene: TRBV21-1; CDR3nt: TGTGCCAGCAGCAAAGGGGCAGGACTAGGGTTCTACGAGCAGTACTTC; CDR3aa: CASSKGAGLGFYEQYF
d_gene: -; j_gene: TRBJ1-5; abundance: -; len: 14; v_gene: TRBV4-1; CDR3nt: TGCGCCAGCAGCCCAGGGTCGGGTTATCAGCCCCAGCATTTT; CDR3aa: CASSPGSGYQPQHF
d_gene: -; j_gene: TRBJ1-1; abundance: -; len: 14; v_gene: TRBV5-6; CDR3nt: TGTGCCAGCAGTTTTGGGAGAATGAACACTGAAGCTTTCTTT; CDR3aa: CASSFGRMNTEAFF
d_gene: TRBD2; j_gene: TRBJ2-3; abundance: -; len: 16; v_gene: TRBV6-4; CDR3nt: TGTGCCAGCAGTGACTCGACTAGCGGGAGCACAGATACGCAGTATTTT; CDR3aa: CASSDSTSGSTDTQYF
d_gene: -; j_gene: TRBJ2-5; abundance: -; len: 14; v_gene: TRBV6-5; CDR3nt: TGTGCCAGCAGTTCCCGCCTACCACAAGAGACCCAGTACTTC; CDR3aa: CASSSRLPQETQYF
d_gene: TRBD2; j_gene: TRBJ2-7; abundance: -; len: 16; v_gene: TRBV7-9; CDR3nt: TGTGCCAGCAGCTATGGACTAGCGGGAGGAGACTACGAGCAGTACTTC; CDR3aa: CASSYGLAGGDYEQYF
d_gene: TRBD1; j_gene: TRBJ2-7; abundance: many; len: 13; v_gene: TRBV13; CDR3nt: TGTGCCAGCAGCTCCCGACAGGGCTACGAGCAGTACTTC; CDR3aa: CASSSRQGYEQYF
d_gene: -; j_gene: TRBJ2-7; abundance: -; len: 12; v_gene: TRBV29-1; CDR3nt: TGCAGCGTCAGTCAGGTAGTCAACGAGCAGTACTTC; CDR3aa: CSVSQVVNEQYF
d_gene: -; j_gene: TRBJ1-1; abundance: -; len: 14; v_gene: TRBV6-6; CDR3nt: TGTGCCAGCACGCGAAGCGTCCGGCACACTGAAGCTTTCTTT; CDR3aa: CASTRSVRHTEAFF
d_gene: -; j_gene: TRBJ1-2; abundance: few; len: 11; v_gene: TRBV29-1; CDR3nt: TGCAGCGTTGAACAGGGGAACGGCTACACCTTC; CDR3aa: CSVEQGNGYTF
d_gene: -; j_gene: TRBJ1-2; abundance: -; len: 12; v_gene: TRBV19; CDR3nt: TGTGCCAGTAGCCCTGGCCACTATGGCTACACCTTC; CDR3aa: CASSPGHYGYTF
d_gene: TRBD1; j_gene: TRBJ2-5; abundance: -; len: 16; v_gene: TRBV5-4; CDR3nt: TGTGCCAGCAGCTTGGGAGACAGGGGGCCGCAAGAGACCCAGTACTTC; CDR3aa: CASSLGDRGPQETQYF
d_gene: TRBD1; j_gene: TRBJ2-7; abundance: -; len: 14; v_gene: TRBV14; CDR3nt: TGTGCCAGCAGCCAAGATATGGGGACAGGGGAGCAGTACTTC; CDR3aa: CASSQDMGTGEQYF
d_gene: -; j_gene: TRBJ1-5; abundance: few; len: 17; v_gene: TRBV5-5; CDR3nt: TGTGCCAGCAGCTTGTCAATCGGCGGGGGAGTAAATCAGCCCCAGCATTTT; CDR3aa: CASSLSIGGGVNQPQHF
d_gene: TRBD1; j_gene: TRBJ1-1; abundance: -; len: 17; v_gene: TRBV19; CDR3nt: TGTGCCAGTAGTATGGGGACAGGGGGCGGAATGAACACTGAAGCTTTCTTT; CDR3aa: CASSMGTGGGMNTEAFF
d_gene: TRBD1; j_gene: TRBJ1-2; abundance: few; len: 12; v_gene: TRBV27; CDR3nt: TGTGCCAGCAGCACAGGGGGCCAGGGCTACACCTTC; CDR3aa: CASSTGGQGYTF
d_gene: -; j_gene: TRBJ2-7; abundance: -; len: 15; v_gene: TRBV9; CDR3nt: TGTGCCAGCAGCCCCGACAGTTGGCCCTCCTACGAGCAGTACTTC; CDR3aa: CASSPDSWPSYEQYF
d_gene: TRBD1; j_gene: TRBJ1-2; abundance: -; len: 14; v_gene: TRBV7-2; CDR3nt: TGTGCCAGCAGCTTAGGTGGGACAGGGAACGGCTACACCTTC; CDR3aa: CASSLGGTGNGYTF
d_gene: TRBD1; j_gene: TRBJ2-7; abundance: -; len: 15; v_gene: TRBV6-6; CDR3nt: TGTGCCAGCAGTTACAAGCAGGGGGCGATCTACGAGCAGTACTTC; CDR3aa: CASSYKQGAIYEQYF
d_gene: -; j_gene: TRBJ2-5; abundance: once; len: 17; v_gene: TRBV27; CDR3nt: TGTGCCAGCAGCCTCCGAAACCTCGGGTCCCGGAGGGAGACCCAGTACTTC; CDR3aa: CASSLRNLGSRRETQYF
d_gene: -; j_gene: TRBJ1-6; abundance: -; len: 15; v_gene: TRBV28; CDR3nt: TGTGCCAGCAGTTCCTCACAGGGCCGGGATTCACCCCTCCACTTT; CDR3aa: CASSSSQGRDSPLHF
d_gene: -; j_gene: TRBJ2-4; abundance: -; len: 15; v_gene: TRBV7-9; CDR3nt: TGTGCCAGCAGCTTATCCGGTCTAGCTTCAAACATTCAGTACTTC; CDR3aa: CASSLSGLASNIQYF
d_gene: -; j_gene: TRBJ1-2; abundance: once; len: 14; v_gene: TRBV4-1; CDR3nt: TGCGCCAGCAGCTACCGACAGTCTAACTATGGCTACACCTTC; CDR3aa: CASSYRQSNYGYTF
d_gene: -; j_gene: TRBJ2-5; abundance: -; len: 17; v_gene: TRBV11-2; CDR3nt: TGTGCCAGCAGCTTAGAGATAACCGTGACTCGCCAAGAGACCCAGTACTTC; CDR3aa: CASSLEITVTRQETQYF
d_gene: TRBD1; j_gene: TRBJ1-4; abundance: few; len: 14; v_gene: TRBV25-1; CDR3nt: TGTGCCAGCAGTCAGAGGACAGGGGGTGAAAAACTGTTTTTT; CDR3aa: CASSQRTGGEKLFF
d_gene: -; j_gene: TRBJ2-1; abundance: -; len: 15; v_gene: TRBV5-6; CDR3nt: TGTGCCAGCAGCTTGGGCCAGGGGCTTTACAATGAGCAGTTCTTC; CDR3aa: CASSLGQGLYNEQFF
d_gene: -; j_gene: TRBJ1-1; abundance: few; len: 11; v_gene: TRBV7-9; CDR3nt: TGTGCCAGCAGCTTAAGCTGGTGGGCTTTCTTT; CDR3aa: CASSLSWWAFF
d_gene: -; j_gene: TRBJ2-7; abundance: -; len: 11; v_gene: TRBV23-1; CDR3nt: TGCGCCAGCAGTCAGACAGGTGGAATGTACTTC; CDR3aa: CASSQTGGMYF
d_gene: TRBD2; j_gene: TRBJ2-1; abundance: -; len: 15; v_gene: TRBV7-2; CDR3nt: TGTGCCAGCAGCTTAGGCGCGGGGGGGCCGGGTGAGCAGTTCTTC; CDR3aa: CASSLGAGGPGEQFF
d_gene: -; j_gene: TRBJ2-1; abundance: -; len: 15; v_gene: TRBV2; CDR3nt: TGTGCCAGCAGTGGGACTTCCCTCTTCTACAATGAGCAGTTCTTC; CDR3aa: CASSGTSLFYNEQFF
d_gene: -; j_gene: TRBJ1-3; abundance: -; len: 15; v_gene: TRBV9; CDR3nt: TGTGCCAGCAGTTACCAGGGTGGCTCTGGAAACACCATATATTTT; CDR3aa: CASSYQGGSGNTIYF
d_gene: TRBD2; j_gene: TRBJ2-4; abundance: -; len: 16; v_gene: TRBV5-1; CDR3nt: TGCGCCAGCAGCCGTGGACTAGACCTAGCCAAAAACATTCAGTACTTC; CDR3aa: CASSRGLDLAKNIQYF
d_gene: TRBD1; j_gene: TRBJ1-4; abundance: -; len: 15; v_gene: TRBV7-6; CDR3nt: TGTGCCAGCAGCCCCGGGACAGGGTTTTGGGAAAAACTGTTTTTT; CDR3aa: CASSPGTGFWEKLFF
d_gene: -; j_gene: TRBJ1-1; abundance: -; len: 13; v_gene: TRBV18; CDR3nt: TGTGCCAGCTCAGAATCAGTCGAAACTGAAGCTTTCTTT; CDR3aa: CASSESVETEAFF
d_gene: -; j_gene: TRBJ1-3; abundance: -; len: 15; v_gene: TRBV5-4; CDR3nt: TGTGCCAGCAGCCAGGACAGTTCAACTGGAAACACCATATATTTT; CDR3aa: CASSQDSSTGNTIYF
d_gene: -; j_gene: TRBJ1-1; abundance: once; len: 14; v_gene: TRBV5-1; CDR3nt: TGCGCCAGCAGCCCGTCCTTTTCTTCGACTGAAGCTTTCTTT; CDR3aa: CASSPSFSSTEAFF
d_gene: -; j_gene: TRBJ2-7; abundance: -; len: 13; v_gene: TRBV5-4; CDR3nt: TGTGCCAGCAGATCCGACAACTCCTACGAGCAGTACTTC; CDR3aa: CASRSDNSYEQYF
d_gene: -; j_gene: TRBJ1-2; abundance: -; len: 12; v_gene: TRBV29-1; CDR3nt: TGCAGCGTTGAACACAGGTTCTATGGCTACACCTTC; CDR3aa: CSVEHRFYGYTF
d_gene: TRBD1; j_gene: TRBJ2-3; abundance: -; len: 16; v_gene: TRBV5-1; CDR3nt: TGCGCCAGCAGCTTGGGGGGGACAGGGAGCACAGATACGCAGTATTTT; CDR3aa: CASSLGGTGSTDTQYF
d_gene: -; j_gene: TRBJ1-2; abundance: few; len: 13; v_gene: TRBV10-3; CDR3nt: TGTGCCATCAGGGACAGCGGAAACTATGGCTACACCTTC; CDR3aa: CAIRDSGNYGYTF
d_gene: -; j_gene: TRBJ2-3; abundance: -; len: 16; v_gene: TRBV4-3; CDR3nt: TGCGCCAGCAGCCCCGAAGCCGGGAGCTTCACAGATACGCAGTATTTT; CDR3aa: CASSPEAGSFTDTQYF
d_gene: -; j_gene: TRBJ2-7; abundance: -; len: 13; v_gene: TRBV19; CDR3nt: TGTGCCAGTAGTAGCGGGTGGGTCCACGAGCAGTACTTC; CDR3aa: CASSSGWVHEQYF
d_gene: -; j_gene: TRBJ2-7; abundance: once; len: 12; v_gene: TRBV11-2; CDR3nt: TGTGCCAGCAGCCCGGCGGGACCGACCCTTTCCTTC; CDR3aa: CASSPAGPTLSF
d_gene: -; j_gene: TRBJ1-1; abundance: few; len: 14; v_gene: TRBV10-3; CDR3nt: TGTGCCATCAGTGACCTGCGGAGACCCACTGAAGCTTTCTTT; CDR3aa: CAISDLRRPTEAFF
d_gene: TRBD2; j_gene: TRBJ2-2; abundance: few; len: 17; v_gene: TRBV11-1; CDR3nt: TGTGCCAGCAGCTTAGGGCTAGCGGGAGCTAACACCGGGGAGCTGTTTTTT; CDR3aa: CASSLGLAGANTGELFF
d_gene: TRBD1; j_gene: TRBJ2-3; abundance: -; len: 13; v_gene: TRBV5-1; CDR3nt: TGCGCCAGCAGCAGGACAGGGGCAGATACGCAGTATTTT; CDR3aa: CASSRTGADTQYF
d_gene: TRBD2; j_gene: TRBJ2-1; abundance: -; len: 16; v_gene: TRBV4-3; CDR3nt: TGCGCCAGCAGCCCATTGACTAGCGGGGGCCGCAATGAGCAGTTCTTC; CDR3aa: CASSPLTSGGRNEQFF
d_gene: TRBD2; j_gene: TRBJ2-2; abundance: once; len: 17; v_gene: TRBV4-3; CDR3nt: TGCGCCAGCAGCACGTCCCCAGCGGGAATAGATACCGGGGAGCTGTTTTTT; CDR3aa: CASSTSPAGIDTGELFF